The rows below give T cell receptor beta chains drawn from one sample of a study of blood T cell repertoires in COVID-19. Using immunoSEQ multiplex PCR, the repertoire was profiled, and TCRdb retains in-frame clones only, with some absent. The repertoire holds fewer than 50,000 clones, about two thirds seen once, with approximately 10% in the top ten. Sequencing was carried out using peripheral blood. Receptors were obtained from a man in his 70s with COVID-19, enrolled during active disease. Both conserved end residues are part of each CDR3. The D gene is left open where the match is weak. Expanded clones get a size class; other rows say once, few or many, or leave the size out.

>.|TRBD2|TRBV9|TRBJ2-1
TGTGCCAGCAGCCCCCATCCGTCCACGGGACTAGCGTACAATGAGCAGTTCTTC
CASSPHPSTGLAYNEQFF
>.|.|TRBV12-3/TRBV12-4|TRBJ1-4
TGTGCCTCGCGGGGAGGAACTAATGAAAAACTGTTTTTT
CASRGGTNEKLFF
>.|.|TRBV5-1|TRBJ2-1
TGCGCCAGCAGCTTGGAACGACTTTACAATGAGCAGTTCTTC
CASSLERLYNEQFF
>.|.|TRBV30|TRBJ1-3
TGTGCCTGGAGTACGACAGGAGGAAACACCATATATTTT
CAWSTTGGNTIYF
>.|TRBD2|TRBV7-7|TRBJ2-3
TGTGCCAGCAGCTTGACTAGCGGAGCGGGCACAGATACGCAGTATTTT
CASSLTSGAGTDTQYF
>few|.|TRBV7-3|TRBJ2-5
TGTGCCAGCAGCTTACGGGTGGGGCTTGCGGAGACCCAGTACTTC
CASSLRVGLAETQYF
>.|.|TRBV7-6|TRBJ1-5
TGTGCCAGCAGCTTCACCCGGGGTGCGCAGGCCCTCACGGATCAGCCCCAGCATTTT
CASSFTRGAQALTDQPQHF
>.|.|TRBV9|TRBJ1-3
TGTGCCAGCAGCGTGAGGGTTGGAGGCTCTGGAAACACCATATATTTT
CASSVRVGGSGNTIYF
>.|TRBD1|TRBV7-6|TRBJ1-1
TGTGCCAGCAGCTCGTGGACAGGGACTAACACTGAAGCTTTCTTT
CASSSWTGTNTEAFF
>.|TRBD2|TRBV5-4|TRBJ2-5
TGTGCCAGCAGCTTGGCTCTAGCGGGGGCCCGCCAGACCCAGTACTTC
CASSLALAGARQTQYF
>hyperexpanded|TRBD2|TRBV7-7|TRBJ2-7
TGTGCTAGCAGCACCGGGGGGGGCCGATCGGAGCAGTACTTC
CASSTGGGRSEQYF
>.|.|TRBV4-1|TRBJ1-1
TGCGCCAGCAGCCAGAATTCGTGGGGAGGGACTGAAGCTTTCTTT
CASSQNSWGGTEAFF
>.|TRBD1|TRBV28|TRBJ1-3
TGTGCCAGCAGTTGGGCAGGGGGCATAAACACCATATATTTT
CASSWAGGINTIYF
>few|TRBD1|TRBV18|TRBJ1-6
TGTGCCAGCTCACTCCAGGGGGCAATAGATAATTCACCCCTCCACTTT
CASSLQGAIDNSPLHF
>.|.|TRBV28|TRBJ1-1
TGTGCCAGCAGTTTGGCCCAAGGGACAACGTCGGTAGCTTTCTTT
CASSLAQGTTSVAFF
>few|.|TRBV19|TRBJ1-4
TGTGCCAGTAGTTCATCAGGAATCGAAGAAAAACTGTTTTTT
CASSSSGIEEKLFF
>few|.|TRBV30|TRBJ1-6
TGTGCCTGGAACTTCCGGGGAAGGACTTCTAATTCACCCCTCCACTTT
CAWNFRGRTSNSPLHF
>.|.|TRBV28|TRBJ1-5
TGTGCCAGCAGTCCGCTATCGCGCCTAAGCAATCAGCCCCAGCATTTT
CASSPLSRLSNQPQHF
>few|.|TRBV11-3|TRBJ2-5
TGTGCCAGCAGCTTAGACGGGAGATGGGGAGAGACCCAGTACTTC
CASSLDGRWGETQYF
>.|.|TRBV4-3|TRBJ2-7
TGCGCCAGCAGTGAGGAAACCTACGAGCAGTACTTC
CASSEETYEQYF
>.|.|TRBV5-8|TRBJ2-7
TGTGCCAGCAGCTTTGGCATATTCTACGAGCAGTACTTC
CASSFGIFYEQYF
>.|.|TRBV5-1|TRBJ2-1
TGCGCCAGCACCCCGTCCGGGTGGCACAATGAGCAGTTCTTC
CASTPSGWHNEQFF
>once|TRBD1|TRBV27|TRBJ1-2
TGTGCCAGCAGTCCTTGGACAGGGGGAAACTATGGCTACACCTTC
CASSPWTGGNYGYTF
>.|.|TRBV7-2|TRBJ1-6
TGTGCCAGCAGCTTAGTTCCAGGAGGCTTTTCACCCCTCCACTTT
CASSLVPGGFSPLHF
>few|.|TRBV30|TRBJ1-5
TGTGCCTGGAGTGTGGTAGGGAGGAACAATCAGCCCCAGCATTTT
CAWSVVGRNNQPQHF
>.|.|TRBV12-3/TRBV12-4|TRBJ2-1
TGTGCCAGCAGCCAGGGGCCCAATGAGCAGTTCTTC
CASSQGPNEQFF
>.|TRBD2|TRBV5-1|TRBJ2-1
TGCGCCAGCAGCGCCGGGACTAGCGGGAATGAGCAGTTCTTC
CASSAGTSGNEQFF
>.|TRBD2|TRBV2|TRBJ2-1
TGTGCCAGCAGTCATAGCGGGAGGGCCGATGAGCAGTTCTTC
CASSHSGRADEQFF
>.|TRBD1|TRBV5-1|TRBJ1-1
TGCGCCAGCAGCTGGGGACAGGTAGTGAACACTGAAGCTTTCTTT
CASSWGQVVNTEAFF
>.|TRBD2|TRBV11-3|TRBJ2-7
TGTGCCAGCAGCCGGACTAGCGGTTCCTACGAGCAGTACTTC
CASSRTSGSYEQYF
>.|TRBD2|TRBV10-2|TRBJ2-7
TGCGCCAGCAGTGCGGGGCGGGAGATTAACGAGCAGTACTTC
CASSAGREINEQYF
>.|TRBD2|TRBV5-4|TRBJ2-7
TGTGCCAGCAGCGTCCCGGGACTAGCGAGCCACGAGCAGTACTTC
CASSVPGLASHEQYF
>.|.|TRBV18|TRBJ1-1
TGTGCCAGCTCACTCGGTTCTGATTTCACTGAAGCTTTCTTT
CASSLGSDFTEAFF
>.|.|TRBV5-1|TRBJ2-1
TGCGCCAGCAGCTTGGGCGGGCTAAACAATGAGCAGTTCTTC
CASSLGGLNNEQFF
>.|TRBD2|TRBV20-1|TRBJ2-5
TGCAGTGCTAGTATAGGGACTAGCGGGGGGAGCGAGACCCAGTACTTC
CSASIGTSGGSETQYF
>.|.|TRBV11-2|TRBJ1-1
TGTGCCAGCAGCCTCGGACAGACTGAAGCTTTCTTT
CASSLGQTEAFF
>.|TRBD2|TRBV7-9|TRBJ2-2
TGTGCCCCCCGGCCGGCTAGCGGGATCACCGGGGAGCTGTTTTTT
CAPRPASGITGELFF
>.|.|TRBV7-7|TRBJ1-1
TGTGCTAGCAGCAGCGACCGGAACACTGAAGCTTTCTTT
CASSSDRNTEAFF